This record covers a single TCR beta chain. The antigen is unknown. This specimen belongs to a study of tumor-infiltrating lymphocytes in primary liver carcinoma. Study information: The patient population consisted of men and women between 30 and 69 years of age. Samples gave roughly 3.65 to 8 million productive TCRbeta reads, similar across tissue types.

Unsorted bulk tissue of about 19-31 mg yielded co-extracted RNA and DNA. TCR beta cDNA came from about 0.55 ug total RNA, primed with a constant-region primer. Libraries of TCR beta came from three nested multiplex PCR rounds with slightly modified ARM-PCR. Use of TRBV1-TRBV30 forward primers with a C-beta reverse primer characterized the first two PCR rounds, which lasted nine to eleven cycles each. TCRdb re-analysed the multiplex PCR reads in MiXCR, keeping a single row per CDR3 protein. The sample consists of approximately 110,000 distinct CDR3 sequences, 50% to 80% of them appearing once. The V and J ends lost 6 bases and 15 bases, in that order; junction bases with no gene match: 14. The CDR3 contains 14 residues. The V gene's germline CDR1 is SGHAT and CDR2 FQNNGV. Study-level results: Tumor region pairs shared more overlap than did tumor-adjacent and tumor-blood pairs.

The material sequenced was liver tumor tissue from sampling region 3. As to subset: tumor region T3, left-lateral pole. The receptor's source is a woman aged 55-69 years with primary liver carcinoma and hepatitis B virus infection. V usage is TRBV11-2 and J usage is TRBJ2-1; 10 bases align to TRBD2. CDR3 DNA sequence: TGTGCCAGCAGACCGGGACTAGCGTCCAATGGGCGGTTCTTC. Translation: CASRPGLASNGRFF.